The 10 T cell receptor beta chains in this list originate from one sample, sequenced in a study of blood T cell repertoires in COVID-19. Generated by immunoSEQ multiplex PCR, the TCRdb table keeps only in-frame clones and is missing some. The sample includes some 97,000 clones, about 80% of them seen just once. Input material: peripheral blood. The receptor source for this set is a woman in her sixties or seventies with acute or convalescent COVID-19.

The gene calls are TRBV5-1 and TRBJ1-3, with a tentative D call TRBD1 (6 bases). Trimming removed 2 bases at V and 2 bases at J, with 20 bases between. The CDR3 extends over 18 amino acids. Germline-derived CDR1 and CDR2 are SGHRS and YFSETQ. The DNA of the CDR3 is TGCGCCAGCAGCTTTGAATACGACAGGAAGAGGCCTGGAAACACCATATATTTT. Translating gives CASSFEYDRKRPGNTIYF.

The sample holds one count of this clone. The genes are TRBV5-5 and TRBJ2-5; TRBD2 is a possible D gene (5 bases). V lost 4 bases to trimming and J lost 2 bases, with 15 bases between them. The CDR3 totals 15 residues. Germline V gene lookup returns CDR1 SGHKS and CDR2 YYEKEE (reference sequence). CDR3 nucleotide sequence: TGTGCCAGCAGCCCGGGGTCTGGGCAGCAAGAGACCCAGTACTTC. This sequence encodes CASSPGSGQQETQYF.

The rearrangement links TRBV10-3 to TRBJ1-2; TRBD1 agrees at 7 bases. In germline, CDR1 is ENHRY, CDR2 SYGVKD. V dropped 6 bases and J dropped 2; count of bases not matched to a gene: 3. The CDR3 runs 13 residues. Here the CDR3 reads CAISGTENYGYTF. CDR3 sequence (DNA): TGTGCCATCAGCGGGACAGAGAACTATGGCTACACCTTC.

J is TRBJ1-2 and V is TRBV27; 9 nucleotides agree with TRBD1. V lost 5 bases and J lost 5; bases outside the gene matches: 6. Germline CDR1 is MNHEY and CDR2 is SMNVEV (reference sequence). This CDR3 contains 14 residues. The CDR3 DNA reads TGTGCCAGCAGTACCGGACAGGGGATATATGGCTACACCTTC. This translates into CASSTGQGIYGYTF.

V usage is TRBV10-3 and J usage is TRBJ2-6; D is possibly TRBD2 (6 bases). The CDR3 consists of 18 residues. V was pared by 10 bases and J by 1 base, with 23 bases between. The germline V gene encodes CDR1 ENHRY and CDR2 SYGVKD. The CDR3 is CATLGGGGVGSGANVLTF. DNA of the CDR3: TGTGCCACCCTAGGTGGTGGAGGGGTCGGTTCTGGGGCCAACGTCCTGACTTTC.

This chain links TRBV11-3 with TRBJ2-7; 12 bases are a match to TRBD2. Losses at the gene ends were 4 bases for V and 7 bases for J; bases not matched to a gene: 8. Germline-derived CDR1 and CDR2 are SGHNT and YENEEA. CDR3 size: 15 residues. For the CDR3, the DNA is TGTGCCAGCAGCTCTCTAGCGGGGGGGCCGGGGGAGCAGTACTTC. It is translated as CASSSLAGGPGEQYF.

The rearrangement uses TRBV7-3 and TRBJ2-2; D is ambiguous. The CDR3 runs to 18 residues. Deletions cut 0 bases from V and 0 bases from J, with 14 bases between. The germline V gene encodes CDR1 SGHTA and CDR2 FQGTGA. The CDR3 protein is CASSLTRLTNANTGELFF. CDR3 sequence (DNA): TGTGCCAGCAGCTTAACGCGTTTAACTAATGCGAACACCGGGGAGCTGTTTTTT.

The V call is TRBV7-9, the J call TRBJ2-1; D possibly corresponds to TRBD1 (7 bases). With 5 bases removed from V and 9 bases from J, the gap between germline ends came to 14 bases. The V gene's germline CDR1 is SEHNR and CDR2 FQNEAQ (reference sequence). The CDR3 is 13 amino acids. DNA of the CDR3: TGTGCCAGCAGCCCTGACAGGGAGGCTGAGCAGTTCTTC. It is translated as CASSPDREAEQFF.

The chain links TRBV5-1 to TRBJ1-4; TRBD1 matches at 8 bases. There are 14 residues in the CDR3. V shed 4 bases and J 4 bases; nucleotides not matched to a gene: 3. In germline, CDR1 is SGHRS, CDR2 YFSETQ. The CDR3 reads CASSQQGVNEKLFF. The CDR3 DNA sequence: TGCGCCAGCAGCCAACAGGGGGTTAATGAAAAACTGTTTTTT. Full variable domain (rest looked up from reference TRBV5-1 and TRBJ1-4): KAGVTQTPRYLIKTRGQQVTLSCSPISGHRSVSWYQQTPGQGLQFLFEYFSETQRNKGNFPGRFSGRQFSNSRSEMNVSTLELGDSALYLCASSQQGVNEKLFFGSGTQLSVL.

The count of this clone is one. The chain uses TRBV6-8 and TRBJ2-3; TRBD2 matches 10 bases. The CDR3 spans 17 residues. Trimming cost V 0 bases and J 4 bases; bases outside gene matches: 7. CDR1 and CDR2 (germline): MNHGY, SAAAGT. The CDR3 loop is CASSYSKSGGVADTQYF. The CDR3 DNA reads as TGTGCCAGCAGTTACTCGAAAAGCGGGGGGGTTGCAGATACGCAGTATTTT.